This T cell receptor (beta chain) is drawn from a study of T cells in Graves' hyperthyroidism and ophthalmopathy. Study-wide points: Most expanded thyroid clonotypes above 0.001 recurred in blood. The model's output predicted ophthalmopathy at a median of about 6.5 months prior to onset.

RNA transcripts yielded amplified TCR beta CDR3 regions. Initially, a first-round RT-PCR of the TCR CDR3 employed the HTBI primer set. TCRdb reprocessed the multiplex PCR reads via MiXCR and lists one record per CDR3 protein. The data contain approximately 370,000 distinct CDR3 sequences, about 17% of them singletons. This clonotype has at least ten counts. Its target is not known. Germline CDR1 SGHAT, CDR2 FQNNGV. V dropped 0 bases and J dropped 8 bases, with 11 bases sitting between them. This CDR3 is built from 15 residues. Used for diagnoses were clinical symptoms, serum thyroxine and TRAb, thyroid ultrasound and orbital computed tomography. Fresh peripheral blood, 10 ml, yielded the PBMCs.

This chain joins TRBV11-2 and TRBJ1-6; no reliable D call. The sample was blood. This clonotype originated in a woman aged 25 to 39 with Graves' hyperthyroidism that later progressed to Graves' ophthalmopathy. For the CDR3, the DNA is TGTGCCAGCAGCTTAGAGGCGGGCGCGGATTCACCCCTCCACTTT. Encoded protein: CASSLEAGADSPLHF.